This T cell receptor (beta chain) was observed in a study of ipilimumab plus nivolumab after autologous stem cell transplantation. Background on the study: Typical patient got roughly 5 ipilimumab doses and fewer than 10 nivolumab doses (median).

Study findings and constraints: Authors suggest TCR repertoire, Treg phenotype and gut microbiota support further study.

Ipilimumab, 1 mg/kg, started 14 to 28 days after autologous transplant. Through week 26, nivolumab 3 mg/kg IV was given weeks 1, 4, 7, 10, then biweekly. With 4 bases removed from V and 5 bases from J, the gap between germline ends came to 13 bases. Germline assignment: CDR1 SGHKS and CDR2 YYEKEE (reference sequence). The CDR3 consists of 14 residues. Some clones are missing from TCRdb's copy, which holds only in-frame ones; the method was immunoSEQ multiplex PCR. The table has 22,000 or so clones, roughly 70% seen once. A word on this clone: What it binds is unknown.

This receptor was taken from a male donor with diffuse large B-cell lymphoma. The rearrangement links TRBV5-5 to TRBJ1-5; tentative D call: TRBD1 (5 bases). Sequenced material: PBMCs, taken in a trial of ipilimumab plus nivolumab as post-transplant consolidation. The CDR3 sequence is CASSEGTLYQPQHF. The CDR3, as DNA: TGTGCCAGCAGCGAAGGGACCCTCTATCAGCCCCAGCATTTT.